This T cell receptor beta chain emerged from a study of PD-1 and CTLA-4 blockade in melanoma. This table comes from immunoSEQ multiplex PCR, and its TCRdb copy is limited to in-frame clones, with some not included. The profile shows 15,000 to 20,000 clones, 73% of them singletons. The clonotype originates from a human donor with melanoma. The specimen was CD8+ T cells from peripheral blood, collected before anti-PD-1 treatment.

CDR3 in DNA: TGTGCAAGTCGCCCTTTAGGTCGGGGTCGAATCCAAAACACCATATATTTT. It codes for CASRPLGRGRIQNTIYF. The genes are TRBV12-2 and TRBJ1-3. TRBV12-2 is an annotated pseudogene. CDR3 length: 17 amino acids.